This TCR beta chain was documented in a study of human T cells and chemical hapten exposure (dated by TCRdb to the early 2020s). Regarding the complete study: For sensitization, 2% DPC in acetone was applied to a 2 cm by 2 cm area of upper inner arm skin. Weekly therapeutic DPC doses were additionally applied to the scalp of patients throughout the roughly 22-week study period. Patch testing was done on the upper back using Finn chambers containing 0.01% DPC, and results were scored after 6 days according to International Contact Dermatitis Research Group standards. The patient cohort, mostly female, included alopecia areata with under or over 50% scalp involvement, alopecia totalis and alopecia universalis. Libraries were pooled for sequencing, and variation in per-sample TCR yields was attributed mainly to small differences in library volumes within the pool. Peripheral blood TCR repertoire changes were tracked in vivo in alopecia patients during primary and secondary sensitization to the hapten diphenylcyclopropenone (DPC). Blood samples were taken from patients before sensitization (week 0) and then at 2, 6 and about 24 weeks after DPC sensitization. About 30 alopecia patients provided blood for TCR sequencing at one to four time points (pre-sensitization, 2, 6 and 24 weeks). The research as a whole found: DPC sensitization did not change how many TCRs were above 1 in 1000 frequency, and no evidence was found of alterations in global repertoire structure. Repeated subsampling changed both the strength of the expansion versus patch-test correlation and the threshold at which the correlation became significant. Patch test score was positively correlated with the number of PT1 expanded TCRs, with significance at thresholds 8, 16 and 32 but not at 4. All patients had alopecia, a presumed autoimmune disease, so their immune response might differ from that of healthy individuals. Compared with pre-sensitization or healthy control sets, expanded TCRs formed significantly more large CDR3 similarity clusters, which is consistent with antigen-driven responses.

Read against the paper, the sample's time point label means: patch test 3, about 24 weeks after DPC sensitization. What the treatment or condition label conveys for this sample: therapeutic diphenylcyclopropenone sensitization with weekly scalp DPC. Blood at each patch-test visit was drawn before the patch test was applied. To be eligible, patients had to be aged 18 to 70, diagnosed with alopecia and judged suitable for DPC therapy, while pregnant patients were excluded. Total RNA was extracted from unfractionated whole blood that had been collected in Tempus Blood RNA tubes. The method behind the library was RACE. The sequencer was a NextSeq 500. Library preparation attached unique molecular identifiers to individual cDNA molecules for quantitative, reproducible TCR counting. Both TCR alpha and TCR beta chains were sequenced from each blood RNA sample. Per the source publication's procedure: Samples had a median of approximately 93,000 TCRs, with a range from about 23,224 to 700,000. The Decombinator software suite was used to annotate the V, J and CDR3 of the TCR reads. For PS versus PT1 abundance plots, all samples were subsampled to the same number of TCRs (28,000). TCRs were defined as expanded if absent before sensitization and observed at least eight times at the 2-week time point. The public sequencing data were trimmed at Q25 with fastp and processed into clonotypes with MiXCR by TCRdb, which kept only in-frame beta chains. Here each entry gathers all rows of one CDR3 protein and keeps the most common genes and DNA. TCRdb, not the original authors, processed these V and J calls. This sample is represented by more than 70,000 distinct CDR3 sequences; roughly 10% of them were singletons. Of the sample, 0.8% to 1.2% falls within the top ten clones.

This clonotype was counted many times. Its antigen remains unidentified. Base qualities were left out, and no much larger clone turns up one base away. The CDR3, cysteine through phenylalanine, is 18 amino acids long. The DNA shown is the 54-base CDR3, in frame from base 1. The germline V gene encodes CDR1 SGHNT and CDR2 YYREEE (reference sequence). V is reduced by 4 bases and J by 0 bases, leaving a spacing of 20 bases between them. The material was whole blood, obtained in connection with sensitization to the hapten diphenylcyclopropenone (DPC). The chain links TRBV5-4 with TRBJ2-1; perhaps TRBD1 is the D gene, with 6 bases matching. The source of this sequence is a woman aged 30 to 39 with alopecia areata. Some clones in this sample may be carry-over from other donors' samples. The nucleotide sequence is TGTGCCAGCAGCCCTGGGACAACACATTTAAGCTCCTACAATGAGCAGTTCTTC. It codes for CASSPGTTHLSSYNEQFF.